The 5 T cell receptor beta chains given below trace back to one sample, sequenced in a study of blood T cell repertoires in COVID-19. The assay was immunoSEQ multiplex PCR, and TCRdb's table has in-frame clones only and misses some. The sample records around 430,000 clones, about 91% being singletons. Sample: peripheral blood. Every receptor here comes from a woman aged 50 to 60 with COVID-19, enrolled during active disease.

The chain joins TRBV28 to TRBJ1-2; possible D gene TRBD1, 6 bases. The V gene lost 1 base and the J gene lost 8 bases, with 17 bases spanning the gap. CDR1 is MDHEN and CDR2 is SYDVKM in the germline V gene. CDR3 length: 15 residues. The CDR3 protein is CASSLFGQGRMGYTF. In nucleotides, the CDR3 is TGTGCCAGCAGTTTATTCGGGCAGGGGCGGATGGGCTACACCTTC.

The chain combines TRBV6-1 with TRBJ2-2; 10 nucleotides align to TRBD1. CDR1 is MNHNS, CDR2 SASEGT, per germline. The CDR3 contains 17 residues. V was pared by 3 bases and J by 4 bases, with 8 bases of the junction left unmatched. The CDR3 loop reads CASSEGQGSTSTGELFF. DNA for the CDR3: TGTGCCAGCAGTGAGGGACAGGGGTCTACCAGCACCGGGGAGCTGTTTTTT.

The CDR3 sequence is CASSQSGGGSYEQYF. The CDR3 DNA reads as TGCGCCAGCAGCCAGAGCGGGGGGGGCTCCTACGAGCAGTACTTC. The chain combines TRBV5-1 with TRBJ2-7; 10 nucleotides match TRBD2. The V gene end was trimmed by 4 bases and the J gene end by 0 bases; junction bases not matched to a gene: 4. The CDR3 has 15 residues. Germline-derived CDR1 and CDR2 are SGHRS and YFSETQ.

The rearrangement links TRBV2 to TRBJ1-2; D not resolved. The CDR3 has 13 residues. Looked up from germline, CDR1 is SNHLY and CDR2 is FYNNEI. The V gene lost 2 bases and the J gene lost 8 bases, with 12 bases spanning the gap. The CDR3: CASSENGRGGYTF. As DNA, the CDR3 is TGTGCCAGCAGTGAAAACGGCCGAGGGGGCTACACCTTC.

The chain uses TRBV3-1 (or the pseudogene TRBV3-2) and TRBJ1-3; no definite D call. CDR3 length equals 14 residues. Germline lookup yields CDR1 LGHDT and CDR2 YNNKEL (reference sequence). Trimming cost V 1 base and J 2 bases, with 6 bases left between them. The CDR3 nucleotides are TGTGCCAGCAGCCAAGGGGAGGCTGGAAACACCATATATTTT. Protein sequence: CASSQGEAGNTIYF.